This T cell receptor (beta chain) was sequenced for a study of Graves' ophthalmopathy and Graves' hyperthyroidism. Study-level points and caveats: Most expanded thyroid clonotypes above 0.001 frequency also appeared in blood.

RNA transcripts were the template, and TCR beta CDR3 regions were amplified from them. Second-round multiplex PCR came after a first-round RT-PCR that employed HTBI primers. From the multiplex PCR reads, TCRdb called clonotypes with MiXCR, one entry per CDR3 protein. Of approximately 500,000 distinct CDR3 sequences listed, 13% to 15% are singletons. In the case of this clonotype: The antigen is not known.

CDR1 is MNHNS, CDR2 SASEGT, per germline. Trimming took off 6 bases at V and 9 bases at J, with 21 bases between the two ends. The CDR3 covers 16 residues. The origin of this receptor is a woman in her 30s with Graves' ophthalmopathy. Specimen: blood. The genes are TRBV6-1 and TRBJ1-6; D possibly corresponds to TRBD1 (6 bases). CDR3 amino acids: CASRILGDLRGSPLHF. CDR3 DNA: TGTGCCAGCAGGATCCTTGGCGACCTCAGGGGTTCACCCCTCCACTTT.